This T cell receptor (beta chain) was documented in a study of T cell responses to AZD1222 COVID-19 vaccine (dated by TCRdb to about 2021). With respect to the entire study: TCR sequencing was performed for 230 to 250 trial participants, of whom about 200 were given two doses of AZD1222 and some 25 were given two doses of MenACWY control vaccine. Enrollment into the trials was organized by age into subgroups of 18-55, 56-69 and 70-plus years, and those subgroups contained about 150, 27 and 61 TCR-sequenced participants, respectively.

This clone was detected a few times. Its antigen is unknown. There are no base qualities to consult, and no much larger clone falls within one base. What the study reported, not specific to this receptor: The 56-69-year group was small, and its depth increase did not reach significance, likely because of low power. Spike-specific TCR breadth and depth rose significantly after two AZD1222 doses compared with day 0 and with MenACWY recipients. Because no day 14 peak-response samples were available, the repertoires could be characterized only after the peak T cell response. Only five to seven AZD1222 recipients were SARS-CoV-2 seropositive at baseline, limiting conclusions about previously exposed vaccinees. Most participants were white British and females outnumbered males, and the authors suggested that clonal diversity may have been underestimated. Nearly half of unique spike-specific TCRs reportedly recognized epitopes outside regions mutated in the B.1.351 and B.1.1.7 variants. The whole spike protein was spanned by vaccine-associated CD4 TCRs, and dominant responses were seen in regions 160-218 and 743-854.

The CDR3 covers 14 residues, taking in both the cysteine and the phenylalanine. Of all the DNA, just the CDR3 is kept, 42 bases in frame from base 1. V lost 0 bases and J lost 1 base; the stretch between them is 7 bases long. CDR1 and CDR2 (MGHRA, YSYEKL) derive from the germline V gene. The intended sense of this specimen's time point label: about 28 days (+/-7) after the second vaccine dose. AZD1222 recipients whose second dose came at about 4 weeks and those whose second dose came at about 12 weeks were combined into one group, since spike-specific TCR depth and breadth did not differ between the two schedules. Vaccinee samples came from UK trials COV001 and COV002, including a single-blind randomized controlled phase 2/3 trial of AZD1222 (ChAdOx1 nCoV-19) in healthy adults. For TCRbeta chain sequencing, PBMC samples from trial participants were taken at day 0 and at day 28 after the second dose.

The CDR3 regions of human TCRbeta chains were subjected to immunosequencing. In the paper's pipeline: Repertoire TCRs were matched against a reference library of SARS-CoV-2-specific TCRs generated with the MIRA antigen-specificity platform. Breadth was defined as the fraction of unique TCRs that were SARS-CoV-2-associated, and depth was defined as the fraction of total T cells that were SARS-CoV-2-associated. Using the MIRA data, every spike-specific TCR was mapped to the spike region that the TCR reacted to and assigned to either a CD4 or a CD8 class. Log10-transformed breadth and depth values were compared by one-way ANOVA with Sidak's multiple comparisons tests. As stored in TCRdb, this immuneACCESS dataset retains in-frame rearrangements with V and J assigned. A fraction of the clones does not appear; measured against another copy, unresolved V genes explain less than half of the discrepancy, and the remainder lacks a known reason. The DNA gave D and trimming, while V, J and clone size come from that table. This sample has tens of thousands of clones in its table, and approximately 90% of those were observed once. The ten largest clones take up 9.5% to 13% of the sample.

The sample consisted of peripheral blood, taken 28 days after the second AZD1222 dose. This clonotype was obtained from an adult who received the AZD1222 COVID-19 vaccine. The V and J segments used are TRBV4-1 and TRBJ2-7; no D gene is confidently identified. The CDR3 reads as follows: CASSQEGHSYEQYF. The DNA is as follows: TGCGCCAGCAGCCAAGAGGGTCATTCCTACGAGCAGTACTTC.